The clone carrying this TCR beta chain was counted many times. Its antigen is not known. The time point here: sample taken at primary tumor resection. The input material, whole RNA from tumor, nontumor lung or frozen PBMC, was sequenced unsorted. A distinct unique molecular identifier was carried by each TCR cDNA molecule. TCRdb reprocessed the 5' RACE reads via MiXCR and lists one record per CDR3 protein. The sample yields about 23,000 distinct CDR3 sequences, 4.5% to 5.5% seen once. The data were obtained in a study of spatial heterogeneity in lung cancer. Study-level findings and limits: Ubiquitous expanded tumor TCRs were seen in blood more at resection than at follow-up.

The germline CDR1 and CDR2 sequences are SGHTA and FQGNSA. The CDR3 runs 15 residues. Unmatched junction bases numbered 8, after V lost 3 bases and J lost 6 bases. The chain recombines TRBV7-2 with TRBJ2-1, with 7 bases lining up with TRBD1. The sequencing here drew on PBMCs, taken at surgery. The clonotype was recovered from a male donor with early-stage non-small cell lung cancer. CDR3 coding DNA: TGTGCCAGCAGCTTTCGGGACAGACTGAGCAATGAGCAGTTCTTC. Its translation is CASSFRDRLSNEQFF.